The 20 T cell receptor beta chains below all came from one sample that was sequenced in a study of T-cell memory formation after mild COVID-19. TCRdb processed the 5' RACE reads anew with MiXCR; each CDR3 protein has one entry. The data show more than 150,000 distinct CDR3 sequences, over 20% seen once. Sequencing was carried out using PBMCs or a T cell subset sorted from them (not recorded which). The receptors here all came from an adult woman who had mild COVID-19 (a few samples of this study predate the infection). Cell type and time point are not known.

This clonotype was counted a single time. V gene TRBV27 combines with J gene TRBJ2-7; D may be TRBD2 (5 bases). Germline-derived CDR1 and CDR2 are MNHEY and SMNVEV (reference sequence). This CDR3 comprises 15 residues. Trimming cost V 5 bases and J 6 bases, with 20 bases left between them. The CDR3 here is CASSPRQGYGIEQYF. CDR3 nucleotides: TGTGCCAGCAGTCCCAGGCAAGGATACGGGATCGAGCAGTACTTC.

This clonotype was detected only a few times. The chain joins TRBV24-1 to TRBJ2-2; TRBD1 matches at 8 bases. V lost 10 bases to trimming and J lost 8 bases; unmatched junction nucleotides: 5. This CDR3 contains 12 residues. The germline V gene encodes CDR1 KGHDR and CDR2 SFDVKD. CDR3 nucleotides: TGTGCCACTGGACAGGGCAGGGGGGAGCTGTTTTTT. Its protein is CATGQGRGELFF.

The chain employs TRBV4-3 and TRBJ2-7; 7 nucleotides agree with TRBD1. V lost 5 bases and J lost 2; bases outside the gene matches: 9. The CDR3 loop spans 15 amino acids. The germline gives CDR1 LGHNA, CDR2 YSLEER. CDR3 protein: CASSIGRGGTYEQYF. The CDR3 DNA sequence: TGCGCCAGCAGCATAGGGAGAGGGGGCACCTACGAGCAGTACTTC.

This clonotype was detected only a few times. The V call is TRBV7-9, the J call TRBJ2-3; D assignment may be TRBD1 or TRBD2 (5 bases each). This CDR3 region has 17 residues. CDR1 is SEHNR, CDR2 FQNEAQ, per germline (reference sequence). V was pared by 4 bases and J by 1 base, with 18 bases between. This CDR3 reads CASSSGALSPGTDTQYF. CDR3 bases: TGTGCCAGCAGCTCCGGGGCTTTGAGCCCTGGCACAGATACGCAGTATTTT.

This clonotype was recorded at least ten times. The chain links TRBV12-3 or TRBV12-4 to TRBJ2-7; D gene ambiguous. The CDR3 sequence is 11 residues long. V lost 6 bases to trimming and J lost 3 bases, with 6 bases between them. The CDR3 sequence: CASSPNYEQYF. The CDR3, as DNA: TGTGCCAGCAGCCCTAACTACGAGCAGTACTTC.

This clonotype occurred a few times. The chain links TRBV13 to TRBJ2-1; 7 positions match TRBD2. The CDR3 runs to 15 residues. Germline lookup yields CDR1 PRHDT and CDR2 FYEKMQ (reference sequence). V trimming: 7 bases; J trimming: 7 bases; junction bases outside the gene matches: 13. Here the CDR3 DNA reads TGTGCCAGCACGGGAGGCGTATCCTCTTCGAATGAGCAGTTCTTC. Its translation is CASTGGVSSSNEQFF.

This clonotype was detected only a few times. V and J are TRBV30 and TRBJ2-7; D unclear. The germline V gene encodes CDR1 GTSNPN and CDR2 SVGIG (reference sequence). This CDR3 is 12 amino acids long. V shed 4 bases and J shed 0 bases, with 7 bases lying between them. The CDR3 DNA is TGTGCCTGGACTGCCTCCTCCTACGAGCAGTACTTC. Translation: CAWTASSYEQYF.

This clonotype was seen more than once but under ten times. V and J are TRBV7-9 and TRBJ1-2; 7 nucleotides align to TRBD1. V gave up 1 base and J gave up 5 bases; unmatched junction bases: 10. CDR1 is SEHNR, CDR2 FQNEAQ, per germline (reference sequence). The CDR3 runs 16 residues. CDR3: CASSLEGPSGGYGYTF. The CDR3 DNA sequence: TGTGCCAGCAGCTTAGAAGGACCTTCAGGGGGTTATGGCTACACCTTC.

The chain combines TRBV20-1 with TRBJ1-6; D may be TRBD1 (5 bases). The V gene's germline CDR1 is DFQATT and CDR2 SNEGSKA (reference sequence). The CDR3 is 14 amino acids. Trimming took off 5 bases at V and 8 bases at J, with 16 bases between the two ends. The CDR3 coding sequence is TGCAGTGCTGGGACGGGCTATGTTGATTCACCCCTCCACTTT. It yields the protein CSAGTGYVDSPLHF.

This sequence joins TRBV5-1 and TRBJ2-6; D remains unclear. Trimming removed 4 bases from V and 0 bases from J, with 17 bases in between. The CDR3 runs 18 residues. Germline V CDR1 and CDR2: SGHRS, YFSETQ. CDR3: CASSLKFTSSSGANVLTF. The CDR3 DNA is TGCGCCAGCAGCCTCAAGTTTACCTCAAGCTCTGGGGCCAACGTCCTGACTTTC.

The gene calls are TRBV2 and TRBJ2-6; no definite D call. The CDR3 contains 19 residues. Trimming took off 0 bases at V and 0 bases at J, with 15 bases between the two ends. In germline, CDR1 is SNHLY, CDR2 FYNNEI. The CDR3 protein is CASSEALRADSSGANVLTF. The CDR3, as DNA: TGTGCCAGCAGTGAAGCGCTTCGCGCAGATAGCTCTGGGGCCAACGTCCTGACTTTC.

The V call is TRBV7-9, the J call TRBJ2-1; D is undetermined. The germline V gene has CDR1 SEHNR and CDR2 FQNEAQ (reference sequence). V was pared by 5 bases and J by 4 bases, with 6 bases between. The CDR3 sequence is 12 residues long. For the CDR3, the DNA is TGTGCCAGCAGCCCCAAGTACAATGAGCAGTTCTTC. It specifies CASSPKYNEQFF.

This clonotype was seen a few times. The chain joins TRBV12-3 or TRBV12-4 to TRBJ2-1; no clear D gene. Trimming took 6 bases from V and 8 from J, leaving 8 bases between them. The length of the CDR3 is 11 residues. CDR3 sequence (DNA): TGTGCCAGCAGGGTTAGGCATGAGCAGTTCTTC. Its protein is CASRVRHEQFF.

This clonotype has a handful of counts. V usage is TRBV7-8 and J usage is TRBJ2-2; 7 bases are a match to TRBD1. With 5 bases clipped from V and 1 base from J, the junction kept 4 bases outside the gene matches. The germline CDR1 and CDR2 sequences are SGHVS and FQNEAQ. The CDR3 spans 15 residues. CDR3 nucleotides: TGTGCCAGCAGCCCTGGACAGGTGAACACCGGGGAGCTGTTTTTT. It is translated as CASSPGQVNTGELFF.

This clonotype was observed a handful of times. The chain couples TRBV5-1 to TRBJ1-1; D is uncertain. The CDR3 has 14 amino acids. Germline-derived CDR1 and CDR2 are SGHRS and YFSETQ. The ends were cut back, 2 bases at V and 1 base at J, with 9 bases in the middle. CDR3 sequence reads: CASSLWGENTEAFF. The CDR3 coding sequence is TGCGCCAGCAGCTTATGGGGAGAGAACACTGAAGCTTTCTTT.

The CDR3 coding sequence is TGTGCCAGCAGTCATAGCGACAAATATGGGAGCGGCTACACCTTC. This gives the protein CASSHSDKYGSGYTF. The chain links TRBV12-3 or TRBV12-4 to TRBJ1-2; no reliable D call. V lost 5 bases and J 8 bases, leaving 21 bases between the germline ends. The CDR3 length is 15 residues.

The chain uses TRBV5-5 and TRBJ2-7; 7 positions match TRBD2. The V segment lost 0 bases and the J segment 2 bases; nucleotides outside the gene matches: 8. The CDR3 loop spans 16 amino acids. Germline values: CDR1 SGHKS, CDR2 YYEKEE (reference sequence). CDR3 region: CASSLVETSEAYEQYF. The CDR3, as DNA: TGTGCCAGCAGCTTGGTAGAAACTAGCGAGGCCTACGAGCAGTACTTC.

The chain has TRBV6-2 or TRBV6-3 and TRBJ2-3; TRBD1 matches at 7 bases. The CDR3 is 12 amino acids. CDR1 is MNHEY, CDR2 SVGEGT, per germline. The ends lost 11 bases at V and 6 bases at J; junction bases unmatched: 8. This chain's CDR3 is CAGSDRRDTQYF. The CDR3 region has the DNA TGTGCCGGCTCGGACAGGCGGGATACGCAGTATTTT.

The chain couples TRBV7-3 to TRBJ1-1; D possibly corresponds to TRBD1 (6 bases). The CDR3 loop spans 14 amino acids. Germline CDR1 and CDR2: SGHTA and FQGTGA. Trimming took off 5 bases at V and 1 base at J, with 11 bases between the two ends. The CDR3 is CASSPDSENTEAFF. CDR3 nucleotide sequence: TGTGCCAGCAGCCCGGACAGTGAGAACACTGAAGCTTTCTTT.

The V call is TRBV12-3 or TRBV12-4, the J call TRBJ2-5, with a possible D match to TRBD1 (6 bases). Between the trimmed V and J ends, which lost 1 base and 5 bases, there was a span of 14 bases. This CDR3 contains 15 residues. The CDR3 nucleotides read TGTGCCAGCAGTTTAGGTATCAGGGGCTTGGAGACCCAGTACTTC. This sequence encodes CASSLGIRGLETQYF.